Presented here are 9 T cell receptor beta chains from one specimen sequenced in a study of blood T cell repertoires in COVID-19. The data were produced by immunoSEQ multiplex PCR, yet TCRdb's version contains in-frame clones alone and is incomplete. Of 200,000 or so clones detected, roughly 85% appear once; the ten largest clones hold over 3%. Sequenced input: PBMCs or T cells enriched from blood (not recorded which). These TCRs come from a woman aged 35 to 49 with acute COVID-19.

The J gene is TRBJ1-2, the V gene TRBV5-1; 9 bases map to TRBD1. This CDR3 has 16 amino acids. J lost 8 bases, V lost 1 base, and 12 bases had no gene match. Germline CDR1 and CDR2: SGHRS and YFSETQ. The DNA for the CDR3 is TGCGCCAGCAGCTTGAAAACCGGGACAGGGACCGGAGGCTACACCTTC. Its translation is CASSLKTGTGTGGYTF. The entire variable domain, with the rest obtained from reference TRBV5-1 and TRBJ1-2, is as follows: KAGVTQTPRYLIKTRGQQVTLSCSPISGHRSVSWYQQTPGQGLQFLFEYFSETQRNKGNFPGRFSGRQFSNSRSEMNVSTLELGDSALYLCASSLKTGTGTGGYTFGSGTRLTVV.

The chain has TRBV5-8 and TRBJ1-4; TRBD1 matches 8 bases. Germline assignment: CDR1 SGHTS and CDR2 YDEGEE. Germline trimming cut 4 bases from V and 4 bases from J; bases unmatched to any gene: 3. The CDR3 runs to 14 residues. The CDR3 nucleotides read TGTGCCAGCAGCGCGACAGGGGTTAATGAAAAACTGTTTTTT. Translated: CASSATGVNEKLFF.

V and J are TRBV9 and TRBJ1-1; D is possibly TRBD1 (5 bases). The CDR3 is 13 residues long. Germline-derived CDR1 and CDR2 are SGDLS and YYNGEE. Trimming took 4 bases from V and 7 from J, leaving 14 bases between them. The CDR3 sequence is CASSSSGGSEAFF. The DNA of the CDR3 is TGTGCCAGCAGCTCATCCGGGGGGAGTGAAGCTTTCTTT.

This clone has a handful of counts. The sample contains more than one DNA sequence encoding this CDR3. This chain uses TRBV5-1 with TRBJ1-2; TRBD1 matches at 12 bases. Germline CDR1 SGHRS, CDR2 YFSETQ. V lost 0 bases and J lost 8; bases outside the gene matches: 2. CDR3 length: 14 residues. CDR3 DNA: TGCGCCAGCAGCTTGGCCGGGACAGGGGGCGGCTACACCTTC. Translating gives CASSLAGTGGGYTF. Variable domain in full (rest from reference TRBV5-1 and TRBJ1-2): KAGVTQTPRYLIKTRGQQVTLSCSPISGHRSVSWYQQTPGQGLQFLFEYFSETQRNKGNFPGRFSGRQFSNSRSEMNVSTLELGDSALYLCASSLAGTGGGYTFGSGTRLTVV.

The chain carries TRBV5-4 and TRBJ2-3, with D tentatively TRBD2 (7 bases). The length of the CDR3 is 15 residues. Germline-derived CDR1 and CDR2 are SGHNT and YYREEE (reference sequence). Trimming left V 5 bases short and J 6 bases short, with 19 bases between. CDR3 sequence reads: CASSQEWGGRDTQYF. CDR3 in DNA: TGTGCCAGCAGTCAGGAGTGGGGGGGCAGGGATACGCAGTATTTT.

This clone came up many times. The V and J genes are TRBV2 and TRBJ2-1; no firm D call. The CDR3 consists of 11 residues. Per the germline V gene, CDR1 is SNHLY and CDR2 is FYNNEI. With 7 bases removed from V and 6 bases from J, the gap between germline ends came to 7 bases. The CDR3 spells CASTPVNEQFF. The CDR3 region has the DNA TGTGCCAGCACCCCCGTCAATGAGCAGTTCTTC.

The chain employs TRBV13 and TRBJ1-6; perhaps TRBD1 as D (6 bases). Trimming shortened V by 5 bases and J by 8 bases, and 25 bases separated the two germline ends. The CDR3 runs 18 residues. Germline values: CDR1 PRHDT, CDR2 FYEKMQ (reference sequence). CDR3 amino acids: CASSHFKASTGSHSPLHF. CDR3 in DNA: TGTGCCAGCAGCCACTTTAAAGCTTCGACAGGTTCTCATTCACCCCTCCACTTT.

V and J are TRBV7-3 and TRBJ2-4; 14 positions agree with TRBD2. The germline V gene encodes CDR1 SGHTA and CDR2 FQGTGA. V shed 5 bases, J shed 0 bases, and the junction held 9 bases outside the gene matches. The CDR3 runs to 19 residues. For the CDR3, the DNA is TGTGCCAGCAGCAACGGGACTAGCGGGGGACATATAGCCAAAAACATTCAGTACTTC. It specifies CASSNGTSGGHIAKNIQYF. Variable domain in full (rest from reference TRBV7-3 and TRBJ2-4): GAGVSQTPSNKVTEKGKYVELRCDPISGHTALYWYRQSLGQGPEFLIYFQGTGAADDSGLPNDRFFAVRPEGSVSTLKIQRTERGDSAVYLCASSNGTSGGHIAKNIQYFGAGTRLSVL.

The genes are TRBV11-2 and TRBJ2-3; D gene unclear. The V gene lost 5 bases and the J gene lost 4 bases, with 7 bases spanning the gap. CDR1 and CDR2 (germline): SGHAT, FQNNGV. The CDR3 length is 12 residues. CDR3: CASSVNADTQYF. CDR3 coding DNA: TGTGCCAGCAGCGTAAATGCAGATACGCAGTATTTT.